A single T cell receptor (beta chain) is shown here with its context. Its antigen specificity is not known. Base qualities were left out, and no much larger clone turns up one base away. This specimen belongs to a study of blood T cell repertoires in COVID-19 (TCRdb year 2020). For the study in its entirety: The collaborator samples originated in the United States, Italy and Spain and spanned the acute and convalescent phases of COVID-19. The prospective study material was composed of cDNA or gDNA derived from T cells, B-cell-depleted T cells, or PBMCs. Where HLA class I and class II types were available, the types were taken from metadata supplied by the sample provider, not from assay-based typing. A freely available public database, intended as a resource for researchers studying the immune response to SARS-CoV-2, is where the repertoires were released. Sample metadata almost always included a de-identified subject ID, COVID-19 status, age in years and sex. Samples came from the ongoing ImmuneRACE study (first 160 participants) plus 1,254 subjects from 6 global collaborators. Deeply sampled blood TCRbeta repertoires from subjects exposed to, actively infected with, or recovered from COVID-19 were included in the dataset. General findings and caveats noted by the study authors: Clinical and demographic metadata were provided uncurated, with the amount varying by source and participant.

V trim: 1 base; J trim: 9 bases; unmatched bases: 16. CDR1 and CDR2 (LGHDT, YNNKEL) derive from the germline V gene (reference sequence). The CDR3 starts with the cysteine, ends with the phenylalanine, and has 18 residues. The read is trimmed to its CDR3 DNA, 54 bases read in frame from base 1. TCRbeta CDR3 regions were amplified from genomic DNA using the immunoSEQ Assay, a bias-controlled multiplex PCR. Processing in the source paper ran as follows. Within the assay, amplification of reference gene primers was used to estimate how many nucleated cells each sample contained. Sequence reads were collapsed and filtered to measure the absolute abundance of every unique TCRbeta CDR3 rearrangement. For each sample, productive Simpson clonality was calculated as the square root of Simpson's diversity index across productive rearrangements. TCRdb re-hosts the immuneACCESS table, in-frame sequences only. Its copies lack some clones; in the studies checked, an unresolved V gene accounts for under half of them, and the cause for the rest is not known. Clone size and the V and J calls come from that table; the DNA yielded D and trimming. This sample has 400,000 to 500,000 clones in its table, and about nine tenths of those were observed once. Of the sample, 1.4% is held by the ten largest clones.

Whole blood was collected in K2EDTA tubes by collaborating institutions according to the institutions' own protocols. For TCRbeta analysis, collaborators shipped samples in one of three forms: frozen whole blood, isolated PBMCs, or DNA extracted from either of those sample types. The chain is encoded by TRBV3-1 (or the pseudogene TRBV3-2) joined to TRBJ2-1; TRBD2 fits 9 bases in the junction. The sequence came from a woman aged 25 to 45 with active or convalescent COVID-19. Sequenced sample: peripheral blood. The nucleotides read TGTGCCAGCAGCCAAGCCCCCCTGATGCAGGCGGGAGGGGGTGAGCAGTTCTTC. This sequence encodes CASSQAPLMQAGGGEQFF.